These 16 T cell receptor beta chains share one sample of origin, sequenced in a study of cytomegalovirus exposure and HLA in healthy donors. Sequencing was performed with immunoSEQ multiplex PCR; in TCRdb, only in-frame clones are kept and a portion is missing. The repertoire consists of about 120,000 clones, with 70% to 90% occurring once and the leading ten covering 4% to 5.5%. Sequenced material: PBMCs. These receptors were taken from a man between 18 and 29 years old in good health and CMV-seropositive.

The chain joins TRBV2 to TRBJ2-7; 13 bases are shared with TRBD2. The CDR3 runs to 18 residues. Germline trimming cut 5 bases from V and 7 bases from J; bases unmatched to any gene: 17. Germline V gives CDR1 SNHLY, CDR2 FYNNEI. Written as DNA, the CDR3 is TGTGCCAGCAGTCCCACTGGGACTAGCGGGGCCCTGGGGCTTGAGCAGTACTTC. It codes for CASSPTGTSGALGLEQYF.

This clone was recorded once. V usage is TRBV4-3 and J usage is TRBJ2-7; TRBD2 is a possible D gene (6 bases). The CDR3 has 13 amino acids. Per the germline V gene, CDR1 is LGHNA and CDR2 is YSLEER. Trimming removed 0 bases from V and 7 bases from J, with 10 bases in between. Here the CDR3 DNA reads TGCGCCAGCAGCCAAGATAGGGAGGAAGAGCAGTACTTC. This translates into CASSQDREEEQYF.

The chain couples TRBV20-1 to TRBJ1-2; D uncertain. V shed 3 bases and J shed 7 bases, with 9 bases lying between them. The germline V gene has CDR1 DFQATT and CDR2 SNEGSKA (reference sequence). This CDR3 comprises 11 residues. The CDR3 sequence is CSASRGRGYTF. CDR3 coding DNA: TGCAGTGCTAGTCGGGGTCGTGGCTACACCTTC.

The V and J genes are TRBV4-2 and TRBJ1-2; possibly TRBD1 for D (6 bases). Per the germline V gene, CDR1 is LGHNA and CDR2 is YNFKEQ. The CDR3 extends over 14 amino acids. V dropped 3 bases and J dropped 4 bases, with 12 bases sitting between them. The CDR3 nucleotides are TGTGCCAGCAGCCATAACAGGGTTGGCTATGGCTACACCTTC. As protein: CASSHNRVGYGYTF.

This rearrangement joins TRBV9 to TRBJ2-3; TRBD2 aligns across 9 bases. CDR3 size: 17 residues. The V gene's germline CDR1 is SGDLS and CDR2 YYNGEE. After removal of 0 bases from V and 0 bases from J, the junction contained 5 bases not matched to a gene. CDR3 protein: CASSVGLAGPSTDTQYF. The DNA of the CDR3 is TGTGCCAGCAGCGTAGGGCTAGCGGGGCCGAGCACAGATACGCAGTATTTT.

Only a few counts were recorded for this clone. The gene calls are TRBV6-6 and TRBJ1-5; no definite D call. Deletions cut 8 bases from V and 0 bases from J, with 5 bases between. CDR1 MNHNY and CDR2 SVGAGI come from the germline V gene (reference sequence). The CDR3 is 12 amino acids. For the CDR3, the DNA is TGTGCCAGCGCGGATAGCAATCAGCCCCAGCATTTT. This encodes CASADSNQPQHF.

The rearrangement uses TRBV5-4 and TRBJ2-1, with TRBD1 identical over 8 bases. Germline V gene data show CDR1 as SGHNT and CDR2 as YYREEE (reference sequence). The CDR3 has 15 amino acids. J was trimmed by 3 bases and V by 4 bases; bases with no gene match: 6. The CDR3 DNA follows: TGTGCCAGCAGCACCCGACAGGGGCACTACAATGAGCAGTTCTTC. Translating it yields CASSTRQGHYNEQFF.

The chain recombines TRBV19 with TRBJ1-1; 8 bases align to TRBD1. Germline V gene sequence: CDR1 LNHDA, CDR2 SQIVND (reference sequence). This CDR3 has 16 amino acids. V shed 6 bases and J 0 bases; nucleotides not matched to a gene: 9. The CDR3 DNA follows: TGTGCCAGTAGGGGCCGGACAGGGCCTCTGAACACTGAAGCTTTCTTT. Its protein is CASRGRTGPLNTEAFF. The variable domain in full, completed from reference TRBV19 and TRBJ1-1, reads DGGITQSPKYLFRKEGQNVTLSCEQNLNHDAMYWYRQDPGQGLRLIYYSQIVNDFQKGDIAEGYSVSREKKESFPLTVTSAQKNPTAFYLCASRGRTGPLNTEAFFGQGTRLTVV.

This chain connects TRBV6-5 to TRBJ1-2; 8 bases are a match to TRBD1. Germline loops: CDR1 MNHEY, CDR2 SVGAGI. The CDR3 runs to 14 residues. Unmatched junction bases numbered 8, after V lost 8 bases and J lost 3 bases. The CDR3 spells CASVDLQGDYGYTF. The CDR3 nucleotides are TGTGCCAGCGTCGACTTACAGGGGGACTATGGCTACACCTTC.

V and J are TRBV5-1 and TRBJ1-1; 8 nucleotides line up with TRBD1. Germline lookup yields CDR1 SGHRS and CDR2 YFSETQ. The CDR3 runs to 14 residues. The junction had 5 bases not matched to a gene; V was cut back by 4 bases and J by 3 bases. The CDR3 DNA follows: TGCGCCAGCAGCAGGACAGGGTGGGACACTGAAGCTTTCTTT. Translating it yields CASSRTGWDTEAFF.

CDR3 DNA: TGCAGTGCTAGGGGGGGGTCACCCCTCCACTTT. Its protein product is CSARGGSPLHF. The V call is TRBV20-1, the J call TRBJ1-6, with D possibly TRBD1 on 5 matching bases. The CDR3 extends over 11 amino acids. Germline assignment: CDR1 DFQATT and CDR2 SNEGSKA (reference sequence). The V gene lost 3 bases and the J gene lost 10 bases, with 7 bases spanning the gap.

The V gene is TRBV6-1, the J gene TRBJ2-2, with D possibly TRBD1 on 5 matching bases. The germline gives CDR1 MNHNS, CDR2 SASEGT. This CDR3 region has 14 residues. V lost 5 bases, J lost 1 base, and 8 bases lay in between. Written as DNA, the CDR3 is TGTGCCAGCAGTCCAGGGTGGAACACCGGGGAGCTGTTTTTT. The encoded protein is CASSPGWNTGELFF.

V is TRBV7-9 and J is TRBJ1-1; D gene ambiguous. CDR1 SEHNR and CDR2 FQNEAQ come from the germline V gene (reference sequence). This CDR3 contains 14 residues. The V and J ends lost 7 bases and 0 bases respectively, with 12 bases between them. The CDR3 spells CASTPTSMNTEAFF. In nucleotides, the CDR3 is TGTGCCAGCACCCCGACTTCAATGAACACTGAAGCTTTCTTT.

The rearrangement links TRBV5-6 to TRBJ1-2; D is possibly TRBD1 (5 bases). The germline CDR1 and CDR2 sequences are SGHDT and YYEEEE. Trimming pared 3 bases from V and 7 bases from J, leaving 16 bases between. This CDR3 is built from 14 residues. CDR3 sequence reads: CASSSWWGASGYTF. For the CDR3, the DNA is TGTGCCAGCAGCTCCTGGTGGGGCGCGAGTGGCTACACCTTC. Full variable domain (rest looked up from reference TRBV5-6 and TRBJ1-2): DAGVTQSPTHLIKTRGQQVTLRCSPKSGHDTVSWYQQALGQGPQFIFQYYEEEERQRGNFPDRFSGHQFPNYSSELNVNALLLGDSALYLCASSSWWGASGYTFGSGTRLTVV.

The rearrangement links TRBV14 to TRBJ2-2, with D possibly being TRBD2 (6 bases). V lost 4 bases to trimming and J lost 1 base, with 13 bases between them. Per germline, CDR1 SGHDN and CDR2 FVKESK. The CDR3 loop spans 16 amino acids. Here the CDR3 DNA reads TGTGCCAGCAGCCTCGTTGGGACTGGGAACACCGGGGAGCTGTTTTTT. Translated: CASSLVGTGNTGELFF.

The rearrangement links TRBV5-4 to TRBJ2-2; 7 bases line up with TRBD2. The germline V gene has CDR1 SGHNT and CDR2 YYREEE (reference sequence). The ends lost 0 bases at V and 4 bases at J; junction bases unmatched: 9. CDR3 size: 17 residues. The CDR3 nucleotides read TGTGCCAGCAGCTTGGCGGCGGGGGAACTTTCCACCGGGGAGCTGTTTTTT. Its translation is CASSLAAGELSTGELFF.